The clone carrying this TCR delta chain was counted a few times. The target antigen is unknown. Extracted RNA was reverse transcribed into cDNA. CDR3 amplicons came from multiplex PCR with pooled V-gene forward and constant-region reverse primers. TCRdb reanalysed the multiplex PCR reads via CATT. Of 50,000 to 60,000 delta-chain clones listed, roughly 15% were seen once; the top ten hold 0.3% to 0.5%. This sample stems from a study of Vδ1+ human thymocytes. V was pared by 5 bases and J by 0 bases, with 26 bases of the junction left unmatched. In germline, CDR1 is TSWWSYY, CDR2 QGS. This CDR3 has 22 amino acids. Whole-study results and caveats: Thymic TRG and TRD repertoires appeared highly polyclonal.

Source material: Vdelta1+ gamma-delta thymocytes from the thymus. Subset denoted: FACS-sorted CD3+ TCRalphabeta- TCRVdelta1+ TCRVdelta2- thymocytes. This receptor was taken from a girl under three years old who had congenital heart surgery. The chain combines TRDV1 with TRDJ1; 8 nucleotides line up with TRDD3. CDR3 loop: CALGKPVAGLRQHWGDTDKLIF. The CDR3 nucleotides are TGTGCTCTTGGGAAACCCGTCGCGGGGTTACGCCAGCACTGGGGGGACACCGATAAACTCATCTTT.